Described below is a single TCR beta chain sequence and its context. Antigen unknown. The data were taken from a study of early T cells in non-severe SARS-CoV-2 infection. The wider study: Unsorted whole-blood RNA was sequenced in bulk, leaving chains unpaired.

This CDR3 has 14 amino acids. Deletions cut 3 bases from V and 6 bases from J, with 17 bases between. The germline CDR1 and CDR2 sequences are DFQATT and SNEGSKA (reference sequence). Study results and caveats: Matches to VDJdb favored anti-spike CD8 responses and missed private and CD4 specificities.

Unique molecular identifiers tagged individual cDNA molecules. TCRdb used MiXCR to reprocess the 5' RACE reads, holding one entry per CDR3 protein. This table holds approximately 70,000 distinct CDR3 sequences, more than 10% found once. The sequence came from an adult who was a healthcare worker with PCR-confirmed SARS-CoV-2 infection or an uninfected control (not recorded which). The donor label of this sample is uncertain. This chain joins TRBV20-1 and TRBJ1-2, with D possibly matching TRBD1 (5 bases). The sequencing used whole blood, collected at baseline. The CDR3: CSASYGSGLDGYTF. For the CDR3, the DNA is TGCAGTGCTAGTTACGGTTCGGGGCTTGATGGCTACACCTTC.